The entry below gives a single T cell receptor (beta chain) sequence along with its context. Its antigen is unidentified. The sample is drawn from a study of PD-L1 blockade in urothelial cancer. General study findings and limits: At 3 weeks on treatment, tumor-associated clones expanded more with durable benefit. Better survival was predicted by below-median pretreatment blood TCR clonality.

Each patient contributed between 1 and 8 total time points of blood mononuclear cells, pretreatment and during treatment. Germline values: CDR1 SGHTA, CDR2 FQGNSA. The ends were cut back, 3 bases at V and 4 bases at J, with 16 bases in the middle. The CDR3 loop spans 15 amino acids. The templates were synthetic TCR analogs, and they were spiked into each PCR. Method: immunoSEQ multiplex PCR; TCRdb's copy keeps in-frame clones and lacks some. In the table there are tens of thousands of clones, around 79% of which are singletons. The clonotype originates from a man in his sixties or seventies with urothelial cancer. The chain recombines TRBV7-2 with TRBJ2-7; possibly TRBD2 for D (6 bases). The sequences come from PBMCs, collected around atezolizumab (anti-PD-L1) treatment. The CDR3 nucleotides read TGTGCCAGCAGCTTGGCTAGGTCAGGGAGGTACGAGCAGTACTTC. Amino acid sequence: CASSLARSGRYEQYF.